Following are 27 T cell receptor beta chains from one sample sequenced in a study of blood T cell repertoires in COVID-19. Libraries were prepared by immunoSEQ multiplex PCR; TCRdb keeps only in-frame clonotypes and omits some of them. The profile shows about 140,000 clones, around 87% of them singletons. Material for sequencing was peripheral blood. The receptors stem from a woman between 40 and 50 years old with acute or convalescent COVID-19.

The chain uses TRBV27 and TRBJ2-7; 10 bases agree with TRBD1. Trimming took 5 bases from V and 3 from J; bases not matched to a gene: 10. Germline lookup yields CDR1 MNHEY and CDR2 SMNVEV (reference sequence). The CDR3 spans 16 residues. CDR3 amino acids: CASSGVTGQGIYEQYF. CDR3 in DNA: TGTGCCAGCAGTGGGGTAACGGGACAGGGGATCTACGAGCAGTACTTC.

The CDR3 region is CASSKYRGETQYF. In DNA, the CDR3 is TGTGCCAGCAGCAAATACAGGGGGGAGACCCAGTACTTC. The chain links TRBV7-3 to TRBJ2-5; 8 bases are shared with TRBD1. Germline-derived CDR1 and CDR2 are SGHTA and FQGTGA. The CDR3 has 13 residues. The V gene end was trimmed by 5 bases and the J gene end by 5 bases; junction bases not matched to a gene: 4.

V usage is TRBV5-4 and J usage is TRBJ1-6, with D tentatively TRBD1 (5 bases). The CDR3 extends over 17 amino acids. Trimming left V 0 bases short and J 9 bases short, with 19 bases between. Germline V CDR1 and CDR2: SGHNT, YYREEE (reference sequence). The CDR3 DNA reads TGTGCCAGCAGCTTGGCGATGGACACGGGGGGGAGTTCACCCCTCCACTTT. Translation: CASSLAMDTGGSSPLHF. Together with reference TRBV5-4 and TRBJ1-6, the CDR3 gives the full variable domain: ETGVTQSPTHLIKTRGQQVTLRCSSQSGHNTVSWYQQALGQGPQFIFQYYREEENGRGNFPPRFSGLQFPNYSSELNVNALELDDSALYLCASSLAMDTGGSSPLHFGNGTRLTVT.

The chain employs TRBV19 and TRBJ1-2, with a possible D match to TRBD1 (6 bases). The CDR3 loop spans 15 amino acids. Germline V gene sequence: CDR1 LNHDA, CDR2 SQIVND (reference sequence). With 2 bases removed from V and 6 bases from J, the gap between germline ends came to 16 bases. The CDR3, as DNA: TGTGCCAGTAGTATACCGGGACATTGGGACCATGGCTACACCTTC. This encodes CASSIPGHWDHGYTF.

The V gene is TRBV18, the J gene TRBJ2-1; no clear D gene. CDR1 and CDR2 (germline): KGHSH, LQKENI. V was pared by 3 bases and J by 4 bases, with 7 bases between. The CDR3 has 13 residues. The chain's CDR3 is CASSPSLYNEQFF. The CDR3 nucleotides are TGTGCCAGCTCACCTAGTCTTTACAATGAGCAGTTCTTC.

This chain uses TRBV6-6 with TRBJ1-3, with 7 bases fitting TRBD1. CDR1 is MNHNY and CDR2 is SVGAGI in the germline V gene (reference sequence). The trim removed 5 bases at V and 0 bases at J, leaving 4 bases unmatched. The CDR3 has 15 amino acids. CDR3 residues: CASSATGYSGNTIYF. DNA of the CDR3: TGTGCCAGCAGTGCGACAGGGTACTCTGGAAACACCATATATTTT.

The chain joins TRBV11-2 to TRBJ2-7, with 11 bases lining up with TRBD2. Trimming cost V 3 bases and J 3 bases; bases outside gene matches: 4. Germline values: CDR1 SGHAT, CDR2 FQNNGV. There are 15 residues in the CDR3. The CDR3 nucleotides read TGTGCCAGCAGCTTTCTAGCGGGGGGCTACTACGAGCAGTACTTC. Its translation: CASSFLAGGYYEQYF.

This clone was counted a few times. The chain is built from TRBV29-1 and TRBJ2-3; 7 nucleotides agree with TRBD2. Trimming cost V 8 bases and J 7 bases; bases outside gene matches: 9. The CDR3 length is 12 residues. In germline, CDR1 is SQVTM, CDR2 ANQGSEA. The CDR3 region has the DNA TGCAGCTTAGAATGGGGGGGGAATACGCAGTATTTT. Its protein product is CSLEWGGNTQYF.

The chain has TRBV16 and TRBJ2-1, with D maybe TRBD1 (5 bases). Trimming shortened V by 4 bases and J by 5 bases, and 12 bases separated the two germline ends. The germline gives CDR1 KGHSY, CDR2 FQNENV. The CDR3 covers 14 residues. CDR3 in amino acids: CASSLLGQDNEQFF. CDR3 nucleotides: TGTGCCAGCAGCCTACTGGGGCAGGACAATGAGCAGTTCTTC.

The CDR3 nucleotides read TGTGCCAGCAGCCAAAGCGGGTACGAGCAGTACTTC. Protein sequence: CASSQSGYEQYF. This chain joins TRBV3-1 (or the pseudogene TRBV3-2) and TRBJ2-7; D is perhaps TRBD2 (6 bases). V dropped 2 bases and J dropped 4 bases, with 6 bases sitting between them. CDR1 is LGHDT and CDR2 is YNNKEL in the germline V gene (reference sequence). This CDR3 spans 12 amino acids.

The CDR3 protein is CASSTGGGQPQHF. CDR3 sequence (DNA): TGTGCCAGTTCCACAGGGGGCGGACAGCCCCAGCATTTT. The chain couples TRBV3-1 (or the pseudogene TRBV3-2) to TRBJ1-5; TRBD1 aligns across 9 bases. The V segment lost 9 bases and the J segment 7 bases; nucleotides outside the gene matches: 7. The CDR3 loop spans 13 amino acids. Germline CDR1 reads LGHDT; CDR2 reads YNNKEL (reference sequence).

The CDR3 nucleotides read TGTGCCAGCAGCGTTGACACGGAGAACACTGAAGCTTTCTTT. Protein product: CASSVDTENTEAFF. The chain is built from TRBV5-6 and TRBJ1-1; D is undetermined. Germline assignment: CDR1 SGHDT and CDR2 YYEEEE. V was trimmed by 4 bases and J by 1 base, leaving 11 bases between them. The CDR3 is made up of 14 amino acids.

This clone was seen a few times. This rearrangement joins TRBV10-3 to TRBJ1-1, with 7 bases fitting TRBD1. V lost 6 bases to trimming and J lost 1 base; unmatched junction nucleotides: 5. The CDR3 loop spans 14 amino acids. Germline loops: CDR1 ENHRY, CDR2 SYGVKD. The DNA for the CDR3 is TGTGCCATCAGCATAGACAGGGAGAACACTGAAGCTTTCTTT. It encodes CAISIDRENTEAFF.

The chain carries TRBV5-1 and TRBJ2-6; D call uncertain. Trimming shortened V by 0 bases and J by 0 bases, and 13 bases separated the two germline ends. The CDR3 sequence is 18 residues long. The germline CDR1 and CDR2 sequences are SGHRS and YFSETQ. The CDR3 nucleotides are TGCGCCAGCAGCTTGGCCAACTATAGGCGCTCTGGGGCCAACGTCCTGACTTTC. The encoded protein is CASSLANYRRSGANVLTF.

The V and J genes are TRBV19 and TRBJ1-2; TRBD1 agrees at 8 bases. The germline CDR1 and CDR2 sequences are LNHDA and SQIVND (reference sequence). This CDR3 has 16 amino acids. V trimming: 2 bases; J trimming: 3 bases; junction bases outside the gene matches: 8. CDR3 nucleotide sequence: TGTGCCAGTAGTATAATTTGGACAGGGAGGGACTATGGCTACACCTTC. Its protein product is CASSIIWTGRDYGYTF.

The genes are TRBV5-1 and TRBJ2-5, with 9 bases fitting TRBD2. The V segment lost 1 base and the J segment 5 bases; nucleotides outside the gene matches: 9. Germline loops: CDR1 SGHRS, CDR2 YFSETQ. The CDR3 is 16 residues long. The CDR3 region has the DNA TGCGCCAGCAGCTTGAGGGTGGCTAGCGGGATGGAGACCCAGTACTTC. Its protein is CASSLRVASGMETQYF.

Regarding this clone: In the same sample, other DNA sequences code for this CDR3. The chain is built from TRBV6-5 and TRBJ1-5; 7 bases line up with TRBD1. CDR3 length: 15 residues. CDR1 MNHEY and CDR2 SVGAGI come from the germline V gene. V lost 0 bases and J lost 5; bases outside the gene matches: 4. The CDR3 DNA sequence: TGTGCCAGCAGTTACTCTAACAGGGGTGATCAGCCCCAGCATTTT. Translated, it gives CASSYSNRGDQPQHF.

The chain employs TRBV4-1 and TRBJ2-3; TRBD2 agrees at 14 bases. CDR1 is MGHRA and CDR2 is YSYEKL in the germline V gene. This CDR3 has 17 amino acids. V lost 5 bases to trimming and J lost 5 bases; unmatched junction nucleotides: 9. The CDR3 coding sequence is TGCGCCAGCAGCAAAGGGACTAGCGGGAGTGGGGAAGATACGCAGTATTTT. Translating gives CASSKGTSGSGEDTQYF.

The chain recombines TRBV7-9 with TRBJ2-5; D perhaps matches TRBD2 (6 bases). Trimming shortened V by 1 base and J by 5 bases, and 11 bases separated the two germline ends. The germline V gene encodes CDR1 SEHNR and CDR2 FQNEAQ (reference sequence). This CDR3 is 14 amino acids long. In nucleotides, the CDR3 is TGTGCCAGCAGCTTAGGGGGACTTCGGGAGACCCAGTACTTC. This codes for CASSLGGLRETQYF.

The chain couples TRBV6-5 to TRBJ2-1; tentatively, D is TRBD1 (6 bases). The V gene lost 4 bases and the J gene lost 3 bases, with 16 bases spanning the gap. Germline V CDR1 and CDR2: MNHEY, SVGAGI. The CDR3 contains 16 residues. DNA for the CDR3: TGTGCCAGCAGTTTGGCGATTACAGGGAGCTACAATGAGCAGTTCTTC. It encodes CASSLAITGSYNEQFF.

The chain is built from TRBV21-1 and TRBJ2-1; the table's D call, TRBD1, has no DNA check behind it. TRBV21-1 is a pseudogene. The CDR3 has 14 residues. DNA of the CDR3: TGTGCCAGCAGCAGGGCCATTATGCGCAATGAGCAGTTCTTC. This codes for CASSRAIMRNEQFF.

The chain has TRBV27 and TRBJ2-5; 14 bases line up with TRBD2. In germline, CDR1 is MNHEY, CDR2 SMNVEV (reference sequence). The CDR3 is 16 amino acids. V lost 5 bases to trimming and J lost 5 bases; unmatched junction nucleotides: 7. DNA of the CDR3: TGTGCCAGCAGTCCGGGGACTAGCGGGAGCCAGGAGACCCAGTACTTC. Its protein is CASSPGTSGSQETQYF.

The V call is TRBV29-1, the J call TRBJ1-1; D perhaps matches TRBD1 (5 bases). The CDR3 is made up of 14 amino acids. Germline-derived CDR1 and CDR2 are SQVTM and ANQGSEA. Trimming removed 5 bases from V and 1 base from J, with 14 bases in between. In nucleotides, the CDR3 is TGCAGCGTTCTCGGGGGACGGGAGAACACTGAAGCTTTCTTT. This encodes CSVLGGRENTEAFF.

The gene calls are TRBV29-1 and TRBJ1-2; 8 bases fit TRBD1. Trimming at V came to 0 bases and at J to 10 bases, leaving 13 bases not matched to a gene. The germline gives CDR1 SQVTM, CDR2 ANQGSEA. The CDR3 loop spans 15 amino acids. DNA for the CDR3: TGCAGCGTTGAAGAGGGGTCCGGCAGGGGGCTACCCTACACCTTC. Protein sequence: CSVEEGSGRGLPYTF. The full variable domain, with the rest looked up from reference TRBV29-1 and TRBJ1-2, is SAVISQKPSRDICQRGTSLTIQCQVDSQVTMMFWYRQQPGQSLTLIATANQGSEATYESGFVIDKFPISRPNLTFSTLTVSNMSPEDSSIYLCSVEEGSGRGLPYTFGSGTRLTVV.

The rearrangement joins TRBV10-3 to TRBJ2-3, with 7 nucleotides matching TRBD2. The trim removed 8 bases at V and 3 bases at J, leaving 11 bases unmatched. Germline V gene data show CDR1 as ENHRY and CDR2 as SYGVKD. CDR3 length: 15 amino acids. CDR3: CAIGGGTPPTDTQYF. The CDR3 DNA reads as TGTGCCATCGGGGGGGGGACCCCACCTACAGATACGCAGTATTTT.

The V gene is TRBV7-2, the J gene TRBJ2-2, with TRBD1 matching 9 bases. CDR1 is SGHTA and CDR2 is FQGNSA in the germline V gene. J gave up 5 bases and V 5 bases, and 9 bases lay outside the gene matches. There are 16 residues in the CDR3. CDR3 amino acids: CASSQTGTGPTGELFF. CDR3 nucleotide sequence: TGTGCCAGCAGCCAAACCGGGACAGGGCCTACCGGGGAGCTGTTTTTT.

The V gene is TRBV7-2, the J gene TRBJ1-4; TRBD1 might be the D (5 bases). In germline, CDR1 is SGHTA, CDR2 FQGNSA. V was cut by 3 bases and J by 8 bases, with 16 bases left in between. The CDR3 loop spans 15 amino acids. The CDR3 DNA follows: TGTGCCAGCAGCTTCACGGGGGGAGTAGGAGAAAAACTGTTTTTT. Its translation: CASSFTGGVGEKLFF. The full variable domain, with the rest looked up from reference TRBV7-2 and TRBJ1-4, is GAGVSQSPSNKVTEKGKDVELRCDPISGHTALYWYRQSLGQGLEFLIYFQGNSAPDKSGLPSDRFSAERTGGSVSTLTIQRTQQEDSAVYLCASSFTGGVGEKLFFGSGTQLSVL.